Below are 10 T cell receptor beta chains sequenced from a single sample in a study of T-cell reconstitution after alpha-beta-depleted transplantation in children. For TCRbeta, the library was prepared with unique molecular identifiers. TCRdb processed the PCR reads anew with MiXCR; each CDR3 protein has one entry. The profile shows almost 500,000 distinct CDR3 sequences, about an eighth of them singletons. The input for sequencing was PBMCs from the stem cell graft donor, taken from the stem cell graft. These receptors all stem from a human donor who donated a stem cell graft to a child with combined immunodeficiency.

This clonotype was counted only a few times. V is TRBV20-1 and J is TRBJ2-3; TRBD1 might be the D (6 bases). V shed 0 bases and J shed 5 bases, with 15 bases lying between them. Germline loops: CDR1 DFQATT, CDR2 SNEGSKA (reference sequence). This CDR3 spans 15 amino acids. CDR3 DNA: TGCAGTGCTAGAGATCCGAGGGGGTACTTAGATACGCAGTATTTT. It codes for CSARDPRGYLDTQYF.

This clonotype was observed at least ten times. CDR3 sequence reads: CASSPSGPRSYNEQFF. CDR3 DNA: TGTGCCAGCAGTCCCTCGGGGCCCCGCTCCTACAATGAGCAGTTCTTC. The chain is built from TRBV6-2 or TRBV6-3 and TRBJ2-1; perhaps D is TRBD1 or TRBD2 (5 bases each). Trimming removed 5 bases at V and 0 bases at J, with 14 bases between. Germline V gives CDR1 MNHEY, CDR2 SVGEGT. CDR3 length: 16 amino acids.

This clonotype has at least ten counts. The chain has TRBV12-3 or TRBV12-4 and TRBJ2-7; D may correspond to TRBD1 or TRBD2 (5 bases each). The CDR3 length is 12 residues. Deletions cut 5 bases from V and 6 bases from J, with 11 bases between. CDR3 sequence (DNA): TGTGCCAGCAGTCCCACCGGGGCCGAGCAGTACTTC. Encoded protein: CASSPTGAEQYF.

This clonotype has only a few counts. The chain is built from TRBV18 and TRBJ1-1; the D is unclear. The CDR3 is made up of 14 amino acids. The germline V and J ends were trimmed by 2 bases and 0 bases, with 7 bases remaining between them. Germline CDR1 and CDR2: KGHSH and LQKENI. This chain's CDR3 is CASSPRSLNTEAFF. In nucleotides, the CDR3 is TGTGCCAGCTCACCAAGATCCCTGAACACTGAAGCTTTCTTT.

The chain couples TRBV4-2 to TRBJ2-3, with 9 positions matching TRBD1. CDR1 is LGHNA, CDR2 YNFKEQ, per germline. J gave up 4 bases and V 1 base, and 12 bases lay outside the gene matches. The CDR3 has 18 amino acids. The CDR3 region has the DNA TGTGCCAGCAGCCAAGTCGTCCGGACAGGGGTTCGGGCAGATACGCAGTATTTT. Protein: CASSQVVRTGVRADTQYF.

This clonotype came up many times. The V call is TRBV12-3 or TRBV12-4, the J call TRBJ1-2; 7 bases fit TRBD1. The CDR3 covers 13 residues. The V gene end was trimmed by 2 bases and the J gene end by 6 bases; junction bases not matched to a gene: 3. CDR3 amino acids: CASSLTGDHGYTF. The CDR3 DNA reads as TGTGCCAGCAGTTTAACAGGGGACCATGGCTACACCTTC.

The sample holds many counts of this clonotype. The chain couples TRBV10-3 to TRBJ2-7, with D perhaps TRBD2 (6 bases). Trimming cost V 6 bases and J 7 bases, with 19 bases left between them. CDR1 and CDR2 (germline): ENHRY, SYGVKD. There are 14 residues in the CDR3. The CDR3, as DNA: TGTGCCATCAGGGGAGGCGGCCAACCAGGAGAGCAGTACTTC. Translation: CAIRGGGQPGEQYF.

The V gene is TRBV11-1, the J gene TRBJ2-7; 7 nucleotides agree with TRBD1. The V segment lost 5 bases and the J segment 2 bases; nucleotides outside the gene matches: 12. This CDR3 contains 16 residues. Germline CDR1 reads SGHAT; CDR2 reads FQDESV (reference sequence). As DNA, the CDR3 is TGTGCCAGCAGCCATTGGGGTGTGACAGGGACCTACGAGCAGTACTTC. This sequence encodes CASSHWGVTGTYEQYF.

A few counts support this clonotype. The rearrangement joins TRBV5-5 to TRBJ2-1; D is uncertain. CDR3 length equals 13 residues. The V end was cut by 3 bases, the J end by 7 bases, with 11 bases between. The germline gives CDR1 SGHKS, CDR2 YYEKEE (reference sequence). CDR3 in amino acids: CASSYATENEQFF. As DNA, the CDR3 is TGTGCCAGCAGCTACGCTACCGAAAATGAGCAGTTCTTC.

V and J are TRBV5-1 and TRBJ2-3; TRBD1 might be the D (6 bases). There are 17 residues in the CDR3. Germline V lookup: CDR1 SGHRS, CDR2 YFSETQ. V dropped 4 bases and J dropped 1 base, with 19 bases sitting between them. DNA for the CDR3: TGCGCCAGCAGCCTAAGGACAGCCGCTGTAGGCACAGATACGCAGTATTTT. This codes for CASSLRTAAVGTDTQYF.